The rows below give T cell receptor beta chains drawn from one sample of a study of blood T cell repertoires in COVID-19. Libraries were prepared by immunoSEQ multiplex PCR; TCRdb keeps only in-frame clonotypes and omits some of them. The sample lists roughly 100,000 clones; 80% to 90% were seen once. Specimen: peripheral blood. The receptors here all came from a man at least 80 years old with acute or convalescent COVID-19. Both conserved end residues are part of each CDR3. D genes are given only for firm matches. Clone sizes are given selectively: once, few, many, or a class where the clone is expanded.

cdr3_aa: CASSVDAVSNQPQHF
cdr3_nt: TGTGCCAGCAGCGTAGACGCGGTTAGCAATCAGCCCCAGCATTTT
v_call: TRBV9
d_call: .
j_call: TRBJ1-5
clone_size: once

cdr3_aa: CASSRSTGTGNTIYF
cdr3_nt: TGTGCCAGCAGCCGATCGACAGGGACTGGAAACACCATATATTTT
v_call: TRBV5-4
d_call: TRBD1
j_call: TRBJ1-3
clone_size: .

cdr3_aa: CASSVGGLGGSPLHF
cdr3_nt: TGTGCCAGCAGCGTAGGGGGGCTCGGGGGGTCACCCCTCCACTTT
v_call: TRBV9
d_call: .
j_call: TRBJ1-6
clone_size: .

cdr3_aa: CASSPGQGPKNIQYF
cdr3_nt: TGTGCCAGCTCACCGGGACAGGGTCCCAAAAACATTCAGTACTTC
v_call: TRBV18
d_call: TRBD1
j_call: TRBJ2-4
clone_size: .

cdr3_aa: CASRTSGGVNEQFF
cdr3_nt: TGCGCCAGCAGAACTAGCGGGGGTGTCAATGAGCAGTTCTTC
v_call: TRBV4-1
d_call: TRBD2
j_call: TRBJ2-1
clone_size: .

cdr3_aa: CASSSSGVTTDTQYF
cdr3_nt: TGTGCCAGCAGTTCTAGCGGGGTAACCACAGATACGCAGTATTTT
v_call: TRBV6-5
d_call: TRBD2
j_call: TRBJ2-3
clone_size: .

cdr3_aa: CASSWTSFSYEQYF
cdr3_nt: TGCGCCAGCAGCTGGACATCATTCTCCTACGAGCAGTACTTC
v_call: TRBV5-1
d_call: .
j_call: TRBJ2-7
clone_size: .

cdr3_aa: CAISDPVKNTEAFF
cdr3_nt: TGTGCCATCAGTGACCCGGTCAAGAACACTGAAGCTTTCTTT
v_call: TRBV10-3
d_call: .
j_call: TRBJ1-1
clone_size: .

cdr3_aa: CASSDTGQNYGYTF
cdr3_nt: TGTGCCAGCAGTGACACGGGACAGAACTATGGCTACACCTTC
v_call: TRBV6-4
d_call: TRBD1
j_call: TRBJ1-2
clone_size: .

cdr3_aa: CASSLGQGERAFF
cdr3_nt: TGTGCCAGCAGCTTGGGGCAGGGTGAGAGGGCTTTCTTT
v_call: TRBV5-6
d_call: .
j_call: TRBJ1-1
clone_size: .

cdr3_aa: CASSRQVTDTQYF
cdr3_nt: TGTGCCAGCAGCCGGCAGGTTACAGATACGCAGTATTTT
v_call: TRBV5-5
d_call: .
j_call: TRBJ2-3
clone_size: .

cdr3_aa: CASSGTWGGRGTEAFF
cdr3_nt: TGTGCCAGCAGTGGTACCTGGGGGGGACGGGGCACTGAAGCTTTCTTT
v_call: TRBV25-1
d_call: .
j_call: TRBJ1-1
clone_size: .

cdr3_aa: CASSPPGQGAREQYF
cdr3_nt: TGTGCCAGCTCTCCTCCCGGACAGGGGGCGCGCGAGCAGTACTTC
v_call: TRBV18
d_call: TRBD1
j_call: TRBJ2-7
clone_size: .

cdr3_aa: CASRAGGANTGELFF
cdr3_nt: TGTGCCAGCAGGGCGGGAGGCGCGAACACCGGGGAGCTGTTTTTT
v_call: TRBV28
d_call: TRBD2
j_call: TRBJ2-2
clone_size: .

cdr3_aa: CASSTRDRGQVLNTEAFF
cdr3_nt: TGTGCCAGTAGTACCCGGGACAGGGGGCAAGTTTTGAACACTGAAGCTTTCTTT
v_call: TRBV19
d_call: TRBD1
j_call: TRBJ1-1
clone_size: .

cdr3_aa: CASSDSTSGGADTQYF
cdr3_nt: TGTGCCAGCAGTGACTCGACTAGCGGGGGGGCAGATACGCAGTATTTT
v_call: TRBV6-4
d_call: TRBD2
j_call: TRBJ2-3
clone_size: .

cdr3_aa: CASSLEQSSNQPQHF
cdr3_nt: TGTGCCAGCAGCTTAGAACAGAGTAGCAATCAGCCCCAGCATTTT
v_call: TRBV7-6
d_call: .
j_call: TRBJ1-5
clone_size: .

cdr3_aa: CASSLSVRTGWYNEQFF
cdr3_nt: TGCGCCAGCAGCTTGTCCGTCCGGACAGGGTGGTACAATGAGCAGTTCTTC
v_call: TRBV5-1
d_call: TRBD1
j_call: TRBJ2-1
clone_size: .

cdr3_aa: CASSQVRGHSGRGGYTF
cdr3_nt: TGTGCCAGCAGCCAAGTGCGCGGCCACAGTGGACGGGGTGGCTACACCTTC
v_call: TRBV14
d_call: .
j_call: TRBJ1-2
clone_size: .

cdr3_aa: CASSFTGTGGGSPLHF
cdr3_nt: TGTGCCAGCAGTTTTACCGGGACAGGGGGTGGTTCACCCCTCCACTTT
v_call: TRBV5-5
d_call: TRBD1
j_call: TRBJ1-6
clone_size: .

cdr3_aa: CASSSSGAKTQYF
cdr3_nt: TGTGCCAGCTCATCTTCAGGGGCAAAGACCCAGTACTTC
v_call: TRBV18
d_call: .
j_call: TRBJ2-5
clone_size: .

cdr3_aa: CAISESGGATEKLFF
cdr3_nt: TGTGCCATCAGTGAGTCAGGGGGGGCGACTGAAAAACTGTTTTTT
v_call: TRBV10-3
d_call: .
j_call: TRBJ1-4
clone_size: few

cdr3_aa: CASSLATPGSHTEAFF
cdr3_nt: TGTGCCAGCAGCTTGGCCACTCCGGGGAGCCACACTGAAGCTTTCTTT
v_call: TRBV5-4
d_call: .
j_call: TRBJ1-1
clone_size: .

cdr3_aa: CASREQGLDNSPLHF
cdr3_nt: TGCGCCAGCAGGGAACAGGGTTTGGATAATTCACCCCTCCACTTT
v_call: TRBV5-1
d_call: .
j_call: TRBJ1-6
clone_size: once

cdr3_aa: CATRPGRAYGYTF
cdr3_nt: TGTGCCACCCGGCCGGGCAGGGCCTATGGCTACACCTTC
v_call: TRBV19
d_call: .
j_call: TRBJ1-2
clone_size: few

cdr3_aa: CASTQGLNTEAFF
cdr3_nt: TGTGCCAGCACTCAGGGGTTGAACACTGAAGCTTTCTTT
v_call: TRBV6-5
d_call: .
j_call: TRBJ1-1
clone_size: .

cdr3_aa: CASSQDVGGQGNYF
cdr3_nt: TGTGCCAGCAGCCAAGATGTGGGGGGACAGGGGAACTACTTC
v_call: TRBV14
d_call: TRBD1
j_call: TRBJ2-5
clone_size: .

cdr3_aa: CASNRRNEQFF
cdr3_nt: TGTGCCAGCAACCGGAGGAATGAGCAGTTCTTC
v_call: TRBV2
d_call: .
j_call: TRBJ2-1
clone_size: .

cdr3_aa: CASYGTGGGLAGGYYEQYF
cdr3_nt: TGTGCCAGTTACGGGACAGGGGGCGGTCTAGCGGGAGGCTACTACGAGCAGTACTTC
v_call: TRBV28
d_call: .
j_call: TRBJ2-7
clone_size: once

cdr3_aa: CASSLVGGLANYGYTF
cdr3_nt: TGTGCCAGCAGTTTGGTTGGAGGGTTAGCTAACTATGGCTACACCTTC
v_call: TRBV27
d_call: .
j_call: TRBJ1-2
clone_size: once

cdr3_aa: CASSQDLLDKRRPLHF
cdr3_nt: TGTGCCAGCAGCCAAGATCTGCTGGACAAAAGGAGACCCCTCCACTTT
v_call: TRBV4-2
d_call: .
j_call: TRBJ1-6
clone_size: .

cdr3_aa: CASSLDTFSEQYF
cdr3_nt: TGTGCCAGCAGCTTAGACACCTTCAGCGAGCAGTACTTC
v_call: TRBV6-5
d_call: .
j_call: TRBJ2-7
clone_size: .

cdr3_aa: CASSLSSAGSLYGYTF
cdr3_nt: TGTGCCAGCAGTTTATCTTCCGCCGGGAGCCTCTATGGCTACACCTTC
v_call: TRBV28
d_call: .
j_call: TRBJ1-2
clone_size: .

cdr3_aa: CASSRGEREGLETQYF
cdr3_nt: TGTGCCAGCAGCCGAGGCGAGCGGGAGGGCCTAGAGACCCAGTACTTC
v_call: TRBV7-8
d_call: TRBD2
j_call: TRBJ2-5
clone_size: .

cdr3_aa: CSVGTGGAGELFF
cdr3_nt: TGCAGCGTCGGGACAGGGGGGGCCGGGGAGCTGTTTTTT
v_call: TRBV29-1
d_call: TRBD1
j_call: TRBJ2-2
clone_size: .

cdr3_aa: CSVERVDGMSHGGEQYF
cdr3_nt: TGCAGCGTTGAAAGGGTTGATGGGATGTCTCACGGGGGCGAGCAGTACTTC
v_call: TRBV29-1
d_call: .
j_call: TRBJ2-7
clone_size: .

cdr3_aa: CASSTLAGTSEVYNEQFF
cdr3_nt: TGTGCCAGCTCCACCCTAGCAGGGACTAGCGAAGTCTACAATGAGCAGTTCTTC
v_call: TRBV3-1/TRBV3-2
d_call: TRBD2
j_call: TRBJ2-1
clone_size: .

cdr3_aa: CASSRDRFSGNTIYF
cdr3_nt: TGTGCCAGCAGCCGGGACAGGTTCTCTGGAAACACCATATATTTT
v_call: TRBV5-4
d_call: TRBD1
j_call: TRBJ1-3
clone_size: .

cdr3_aa: CASSLGGTSGYQETQYF
cdr3_nt: TGCGCCAGCAGCTTGGGGGGGACTAGCGGCTATCAAGAGACCCAGTACTTC
v_call: TRBV5-1
d_call: TRBD2
j_call: TRBJ2-5
clone_size: .

cdr3_aa: CASSLQENTEAFF
cdr3_nt: TGTGCCAGCAGCCTACAGGAGAACACTGAAGCTTTCTTT
v_call: TRBV7-3
d_call: .
j_call: TRBJ1-1
clone_size: .

cdr3_aa: CASSSTGEASDTQYF
cdr3_nt: TGTGCCAGCAGTTCGACAGGGGAGGCCTCAGATACGCAGTATTTT
v_call: TRBV7-9
d_call: TRBD1
j_call: TRBJ2-3
clone_size: .

cdr3_aa: CASRAGQGTETQYF
cdr3_nt: TGTGCCAGTAGGGCGGGACAGGGGACGGAGACCCAGTACTTC
v_call: TRBV19
d_call: TRBD1
j_call: TRBJ2-5
clone_size: .

cdr3_aa: CASSELGQGANSPLHF
cdr3_nt: TGTGCCAGCAGTGAACTTGGACAGGGGGCAAATTCACCCCTCCACTTT
v_call: TRBV28
d_call: TRBD1
j_call: TRBJ1-6
clone_size: .

cdr3_aa: CASSLGASPLHF
cdr3_nt: TGTGCCAGCAGTTTAGGGGCTTCACCCCTCCACTTT
v_call: TRBV12-3/TRBV12-4
d_call: .
j_call: TRBJ1-6
clone_size: once

cdr3_aa: CASSLGPNLGYGYTF
cdr3_nt: TGTGCCAGCAGTTTAGGGCCGAACCTCGGCTATGGCTACACCTTC
v_call: TRBV27
d_call: .
j_call: TRBJ1-2
clone_size: .

cdr3_aa: CASISQGAADSPLHF
cdr3_nt: TGTGCCAGTATTTCGCAAGGGGCAGCCGATTCACCCCTCCACTTT
v_call: TRBV19
d_call: .
j_call: TRBJ1-6
clone_size: .

cdr3_aa: CASSANQPQHF
cdr3_nt: TGTGCCAGCAGTGCTAATCAGCCCCAGCATTTT
v_call: TRBV2
d_call: .
j_call: TRBJ1-5
clone_size: once

cdr3_aa: CASSFRGQGAMNTEAFF
cdr3_nt: TGTGCCAGCAGCTTTAGAGGACAGGGTGCTATGAACACTGAAGCTTTCTTT
v_call: TRBV7-2
d_call: TRBD1
j_call: TRBJ1-1
clone_size: .

cdr3_aa: CASSSGGGGDTGELFF
cdr3_nt: TGTGCCAGCAGCTCAGGGGGCGGCGGAGACACCGGGGAGCTGTTTTTT
v_call: TRBV5-4
d_call: TRBD1
j_call: TRBJ2-2
clone_size: .

cdr3_aa: CASSLNGGLSSGNTIYF
cdr3_nt: TGTGCCAGCAGCTTAAATGGGGGCCTGAGCTCTGGAAACACCATATATTTT
v_call: TRBV7-3
d_call: .
j_call: TRBJ1-3
clone_size: .

cdr3_aa: CAISLGVNYGYTF
cdr3_nt: TGTGCCATCAGCTTGGGAGTAAACTATGGCTACACCTTC
v_call: TRBV10-3
d_call: .
j_call: TRBJ1-2
clone_size: .